This TCR beta chain derives from a study of CD8 T cells in Susac syndrome. Findings and caveats of the study: As the study acknowledged, the number of individuals in its TCR sequencing and HLA analysis was relatively small.

Included as multiple sclerosis controls were treatment-naive patients who had stable or active relapsing-remitting disease. Germline values: CDR1 DFQATT, CDR2 SNEGSKA (reference sequence). This CDR3 contains 13 residues. Trimming removed 6 bases from V and 3 bases from J; junction bases left unmatched: 7. Details on this clonotype: Its antigen is currently unknown.

Random hexamers were used to reverse transcribe an amount of roughly 0.45 to 1 ug RNA. TCRdb re-called the immunoSEQ multiplex PCR reads through MiXCR, storing one row per CDR3 protein. The sample yields 200,000 to 250,000 distinct CDR3 sequences, approximately 95% seen once. V is TRBV20-1 and J is TRBJ2-7, with 8 bases aligning to TRBD1. This sequence was found in a human donor with multiple sclerosis. The sample consisted of CD4+ T cells from PBMCs. The CDR3 DNA is TGCAGTGCCCACGGACAGGGAGGCTACGAGCAGTACTTC. Translated: CSAHGQGGYEQYF.